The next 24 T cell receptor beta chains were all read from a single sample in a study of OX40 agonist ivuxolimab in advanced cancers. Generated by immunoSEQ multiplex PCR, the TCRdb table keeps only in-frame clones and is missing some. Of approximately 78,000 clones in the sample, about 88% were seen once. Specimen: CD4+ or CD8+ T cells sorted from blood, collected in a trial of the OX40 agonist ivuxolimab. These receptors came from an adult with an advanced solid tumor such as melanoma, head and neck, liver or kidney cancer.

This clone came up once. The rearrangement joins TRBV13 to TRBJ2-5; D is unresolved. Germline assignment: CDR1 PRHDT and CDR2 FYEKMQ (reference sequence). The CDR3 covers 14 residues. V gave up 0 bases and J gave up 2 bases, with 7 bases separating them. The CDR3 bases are TGTGCCAGCAGCTTAGGCGGTTCACAAGAGACCCAGTACTTC. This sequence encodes CASSLGGSQETQYF. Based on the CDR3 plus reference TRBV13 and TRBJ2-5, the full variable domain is AAGVIQSPRHLIKEKRETATLKCYPIPRHDTVYWYQQGPGQDPQFLISFYEKMQSDKGSIPDRFSAQQFSDYHSELNMSSLELGDSALYFCASSLGGSQETQYFGPGTRLLVL.

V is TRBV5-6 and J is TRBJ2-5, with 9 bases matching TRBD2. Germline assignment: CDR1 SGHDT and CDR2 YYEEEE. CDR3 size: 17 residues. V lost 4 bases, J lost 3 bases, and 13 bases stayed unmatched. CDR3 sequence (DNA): TGTGCCAGCAGCCAATTCGGGTTGACTAGCGGCGAAGAGACCCAGTACTTC. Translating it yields CASSQFGLTSGEETQYF.

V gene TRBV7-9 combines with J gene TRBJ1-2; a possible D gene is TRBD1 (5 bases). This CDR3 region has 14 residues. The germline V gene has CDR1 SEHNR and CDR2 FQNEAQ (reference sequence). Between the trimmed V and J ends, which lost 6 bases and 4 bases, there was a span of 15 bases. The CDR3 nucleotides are TGTGCCAGCAGTTTCATTCCGGGGGTCTATGGCTACACCTTC. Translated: CASSFIPGVYGYTF.

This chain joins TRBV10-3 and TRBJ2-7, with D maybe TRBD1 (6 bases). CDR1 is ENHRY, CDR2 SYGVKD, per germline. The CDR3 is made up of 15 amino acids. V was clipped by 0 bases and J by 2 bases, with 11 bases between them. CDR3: CAISESKGDTYEQYF. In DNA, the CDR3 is TGTGCCATCAGTGAGTCGAAAGGGGACACCTACGAGCAGTACTTC.

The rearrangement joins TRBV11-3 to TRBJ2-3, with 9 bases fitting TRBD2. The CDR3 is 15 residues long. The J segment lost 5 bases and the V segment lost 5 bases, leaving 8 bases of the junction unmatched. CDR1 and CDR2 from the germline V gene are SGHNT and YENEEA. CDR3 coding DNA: TGTGCCAGCAGCCCGGGGCTAGCGGGAATAGATACGCAGTATTTT. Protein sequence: CASSPGLAGIDTQYF. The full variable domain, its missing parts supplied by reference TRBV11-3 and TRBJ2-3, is EAGVVQSPRYKIIEKKQPVAFWCNPISGHNTLYWYLQNLGQGPELLIRYENEEAVDDSQLPKDRFSAERLKGVDSTLKIQPAELGDSAVYLCASSPGLAGIDTQYFGPGTRLTVL.

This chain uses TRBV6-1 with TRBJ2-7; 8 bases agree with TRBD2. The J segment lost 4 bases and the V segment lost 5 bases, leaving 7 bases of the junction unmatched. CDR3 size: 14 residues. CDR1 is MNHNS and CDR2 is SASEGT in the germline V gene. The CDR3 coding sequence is TGTGCCAGCAGTTCAGCGGGAGCAACGTACGAGCAGTACTTC. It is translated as CASSSAGATYEQYF.

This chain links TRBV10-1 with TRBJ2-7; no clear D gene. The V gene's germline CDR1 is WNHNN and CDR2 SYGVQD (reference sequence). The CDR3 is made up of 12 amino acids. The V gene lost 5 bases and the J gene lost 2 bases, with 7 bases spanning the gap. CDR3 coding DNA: TGCGCCAGCAGTCAAACTACCTACGAGCAGTACTTC. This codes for CASSQTTYEQYF.

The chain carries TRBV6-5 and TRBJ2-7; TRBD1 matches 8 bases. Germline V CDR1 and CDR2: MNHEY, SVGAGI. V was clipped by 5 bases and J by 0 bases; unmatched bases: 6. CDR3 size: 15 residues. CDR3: CASSRDRIYSYEQYF. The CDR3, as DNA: TGTGCCAGCAGTCGGGACAGGATATACTCCTACGAGCAGTACTTC.

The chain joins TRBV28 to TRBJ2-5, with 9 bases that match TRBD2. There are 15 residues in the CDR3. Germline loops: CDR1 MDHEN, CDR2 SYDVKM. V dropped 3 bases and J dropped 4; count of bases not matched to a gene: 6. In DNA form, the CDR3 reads TGTGCCAGCAGTTTCGGCGGGGGGGCCGTAGAGACCCAGTACTTC. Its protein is CASSFGGGAVETQYF. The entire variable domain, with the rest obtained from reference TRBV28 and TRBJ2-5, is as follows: DVKVTQSSRYLVKRTGEKVFLECVQDMDHENMFWYRQDPGLGLRLIYFSYDVKMKEKGDIPEGYSVSREKKERFSLILESASTNQTSMYLCASSFGGGAVETQYFGPGTRLLVL.

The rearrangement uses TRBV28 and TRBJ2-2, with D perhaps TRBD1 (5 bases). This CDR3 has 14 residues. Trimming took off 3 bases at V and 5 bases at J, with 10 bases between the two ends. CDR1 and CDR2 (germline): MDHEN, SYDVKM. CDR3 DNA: TGTGCCAGCAGTTTTGGAGACAGAACCGGGGAGCTGTTTTTT. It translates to CASSFGDRTGELFF. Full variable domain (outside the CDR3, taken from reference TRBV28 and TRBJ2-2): DVKVTQSSRYLVKRTGEKVFLECVQDMDHENMFWYRQDPGLGLRLIYFSYDVKMKEKGDIPEGYSVSREKKERFSLILESASTNQTSMYLCASSFGDRTGELFFGEGSRLTVL.

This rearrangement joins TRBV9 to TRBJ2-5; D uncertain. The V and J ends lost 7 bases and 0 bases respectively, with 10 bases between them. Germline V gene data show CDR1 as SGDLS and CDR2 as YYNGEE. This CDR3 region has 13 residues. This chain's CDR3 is CASSGAYQETQYF. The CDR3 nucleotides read TGTGCCAGCTCCGGCGCCTACCAAGAGACCCAGTACTTC.

The chain's CDR3 is CASSRRNDNLSLHF. Here the CDR3 DNA reads TGTGCCAGCAGCCGGCGTAACGACAATCTCTCCCTCCACTTT. The rearrangement joins TRBV11-3 to TRBJ1-6; D uncertain. The CDR3 has 14 amino acids. V was pared by 5 bases and J by 14 bases, with 19 bases between. Per germline, CDR1 SGHNT and CDR2 YENEEA. The full variable domain, completed using reference TRBV11-3 and TRBJ1-6, is EAGVVQSPRYKIIEKKQPVAFWCNPISGHNTLYWYLQNLGQGPELLIRYENEEAVDDSQLPKDRFSAERLKGVDSTLKIQPAELGDSAVYLCASSRRNDNLSLHFGNGTRLTVT.

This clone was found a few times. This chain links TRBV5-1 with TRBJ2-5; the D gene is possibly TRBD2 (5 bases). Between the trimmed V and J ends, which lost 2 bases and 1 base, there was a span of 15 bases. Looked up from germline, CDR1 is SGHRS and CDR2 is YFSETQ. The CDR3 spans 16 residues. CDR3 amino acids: CASSLGSLGGQETQYF. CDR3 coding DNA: TGCGCCAGCAGCTTAGGCAGCCTTGGAGGCCAAGAGACCCAGTACTTC.

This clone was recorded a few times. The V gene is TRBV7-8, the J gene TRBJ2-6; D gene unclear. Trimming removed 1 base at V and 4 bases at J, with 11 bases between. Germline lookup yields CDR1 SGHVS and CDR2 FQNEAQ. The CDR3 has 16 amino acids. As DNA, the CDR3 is TGTGCCAGCAGCTTAGTATGGGGTTCCGGGGCCAACGTCCTGACTTTC. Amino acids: CASSLVWGSGANVLTF. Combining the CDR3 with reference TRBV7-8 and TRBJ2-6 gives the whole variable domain GAGVSQSPRYKVAKRGQDVALRCDPISGHVSLFWYQQALGQGPEFLTYFQNEAQLDKSGLPSDRFFAERPEGSVSTLKIQRTQQEDSAVYLCASSLVWGSGANVLTFGAGSRLTVL.

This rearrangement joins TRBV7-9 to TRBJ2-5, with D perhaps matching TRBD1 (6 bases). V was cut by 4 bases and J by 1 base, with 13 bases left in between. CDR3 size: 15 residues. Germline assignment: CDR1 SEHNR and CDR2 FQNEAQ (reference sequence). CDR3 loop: CASSSPGHSQETQYF. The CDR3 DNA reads TGTGCCAGCAGCTCGCCGGGACATTCCCAAGAGACCCAGTACTTC.

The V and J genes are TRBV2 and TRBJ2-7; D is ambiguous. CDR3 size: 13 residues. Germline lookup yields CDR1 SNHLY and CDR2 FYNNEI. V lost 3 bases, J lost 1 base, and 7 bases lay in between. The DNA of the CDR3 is TGTGCCAGCAGTGAGGAACGGTCCTACGAGCAGTACTTC. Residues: CASSEERSYEQYF. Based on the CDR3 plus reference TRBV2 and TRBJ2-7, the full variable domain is EPEVTQTPSHQVTQMGQEVILRCVPISNHLYFYWYRQILGQKVEFLVSFYNNEISEKSEIFDDQFSVERPDGSNFTLKIRSTKLEDSAMYFCASSEERSYEQYFGPGTRLTVT.

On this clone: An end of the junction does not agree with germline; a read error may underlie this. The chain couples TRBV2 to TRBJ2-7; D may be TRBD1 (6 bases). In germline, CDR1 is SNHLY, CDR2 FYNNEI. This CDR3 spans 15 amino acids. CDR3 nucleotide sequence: TGTGCCAGCAGCGAAGGGGGAGCTCTGGGCTACGAGCAGTACTTC. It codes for CASSEGGALGYEQYF. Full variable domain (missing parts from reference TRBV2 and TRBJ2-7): EPEVTQTPSHQVTQMGQEVILRCVPISNHLYFYWYRQILGQKVEFLVSFYNNEISEKSEIFDDQFSVERPDGSNFTLKIRSTKLEDSAMYFCASSEGGALGYEQYFGPGTRLTVT.

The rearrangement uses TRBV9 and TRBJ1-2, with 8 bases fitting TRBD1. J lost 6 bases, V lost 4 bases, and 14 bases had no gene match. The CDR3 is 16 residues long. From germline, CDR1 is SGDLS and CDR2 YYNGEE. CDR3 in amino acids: CASSPSDRELTNGYTF. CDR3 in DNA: TGTGCCAGCAGCCCTTCGGACAGGGAGCTGACCAATGGCTACACCTTC.

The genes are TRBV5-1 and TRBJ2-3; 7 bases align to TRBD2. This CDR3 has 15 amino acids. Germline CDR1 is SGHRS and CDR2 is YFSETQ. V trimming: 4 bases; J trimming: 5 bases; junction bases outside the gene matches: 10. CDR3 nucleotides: TGCGCCAGCAGCGATAACCTAGGGGAGGGAGATACGCAGTATTTT. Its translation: CASSDNLGEGDTQYF.

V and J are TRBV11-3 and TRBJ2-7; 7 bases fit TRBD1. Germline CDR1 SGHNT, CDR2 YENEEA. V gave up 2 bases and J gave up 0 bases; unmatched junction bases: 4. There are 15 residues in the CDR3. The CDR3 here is CASSLRGPSSYEQYF. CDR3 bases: TGTGCCAGCAGCTTAAGGGGGCCAAGCTCCTACGAGCAGTACTTC.

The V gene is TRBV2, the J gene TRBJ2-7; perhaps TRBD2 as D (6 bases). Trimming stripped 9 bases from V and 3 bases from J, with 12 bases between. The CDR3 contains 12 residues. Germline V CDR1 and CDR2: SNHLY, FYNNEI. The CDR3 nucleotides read TGTGCCAGTACCCTGGGGGGCTACGAGCAGTACTTC. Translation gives CASTLGGYEQYF.

This chain's CDR3 is CASSAGPGAYEQYF. As DNA, the CDR3 is TGTGCCAGCAGTGCCGGGCCGGGAGCCTACGAGCAGTACTTC. This chain connects TRBV11-2 to TRBJ2-7, with D maybe TRBD2 (6 bases). The V gene lost 6 bases and the J gene lost 2 bases, with 14 bases spanning the gap. The CDR3 is 14 residues long. The germline CDR1 and CDR2 sequences are SGHAT and FQNNGV.

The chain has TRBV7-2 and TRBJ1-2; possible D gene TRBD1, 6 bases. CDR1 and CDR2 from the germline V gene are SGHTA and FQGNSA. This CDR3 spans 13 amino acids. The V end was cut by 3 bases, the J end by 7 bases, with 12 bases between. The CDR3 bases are TGTGCCAGCAGCTTTGACAGGACTGGTGGCTACACCTTC. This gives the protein CASSFDRTGGYTF.

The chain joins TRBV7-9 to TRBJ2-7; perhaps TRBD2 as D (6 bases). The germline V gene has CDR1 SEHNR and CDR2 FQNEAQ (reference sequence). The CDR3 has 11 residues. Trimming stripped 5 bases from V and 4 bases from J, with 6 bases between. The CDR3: CASSREYEQYF. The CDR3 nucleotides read TGTGCCAGCAGCCGGGAGTACGAGCAGTACTTC.